This is a list of T cell receptor beta chains from one sample in a study of blood T cells in healthy people across ages. TCRdb re-derived calls from the 5' RACE reads in MiXCR, one entry per CDR3 protein. The sample lists 600,000 to 850,000 distinct CDR3 sequences; about 25% were seen once. In addition, the sample was reused for a study of T cells of mothers and their children.

The source material was blood. The receptor source for this set is a boy under 18 in good health. The CDR3 runs from the conserved cysteine through the conserved F or W. The D gene is left open where the match is weak. Rows may omit the clone size; those that give it use once, few, many or a size class.

-	TRBJ2-7	TRBV28	-	TGTGCCAGCGGACTGACGATCACCTACGAGCAGTACTTC	CASGLTITYEQYF
-	TRBJ1-2	TRBV29-1	-	TGCAGCGCCACAACGGGGGGTTCCTATGGCTACACCTTC	CSATTGGSYGYTF
-	TRBJ2-1	TRBV20-1	-	TGCAGTGCTAGGGCAAGACTAGGTGGGGATGAGCAGTTCTTC	CSARARLGGDEQFF
few	TRBJ2-7	TRBV7-9	-	TGTGCCAGCGGTTCTTTACTAGCAGAACAGTACTTC	CASGSLLAEQYF
once	TRBJ2-3	TRBV7-2	TRBD2	TGTGCCAGCAGCGCGGGGGATTTCGATACGCAGTATTTT	CASSAGDFDTQYF
-	TRBJ1-4	TRBV20-1	-	TGCAGTGCAAGGACGCTTAATGGTGAAAAACTGTTTTTT	CSARTLNGEKLFF
few	TRBJ1-6	TRBV28	-	TGTGCCAGCACCTCGGACACAGATAATTCACCCCTCCACTTT	CASTSDTDNSPLHF
few	TRBJ1-6	TRBV6-1	TRBD1	TGTGCCAGCAGTGGAACCGGACAGGGGAAGAATTCACCCCTCCACTTT	CASSGTGQGKNSPLHF
-	TRBJ2-7	TRBV27	-	TGTGCCAGCAGTTTATATCCGGGGGTCATGACCTACGAGCAGTACTTC	CASSLYPGVMTYEQYF
-	TRBJ2-5	TRBV25-1	-	TGTGCCAGCAGTGGTAGACAGGTACAAGAGACCCAGTACTTC	CASSGRQVQETQYF
-	TRBJ1-6	TRBV5-5	-	TGTGCCAGCAGCCCCCGGACGAGCTCCTATAATTCACCCCTCCACTTT	CASSPRTSSYNSPLHF
few	TRBJ1-2	TRBV29-1	-	TGCAGCGTGGAGCCCCCGGACCTCTACTATGGCTACACCTTC	CSVEPPDLYYGYTF
many	TRBJ2-1	TRBV29-1	-	TGCAGCGTTGTAGACAATGAGCAGTTCTTC	CSVVDNEQFF
-	TRBJ2-7	TRBV2	-	TGTGCCAGCACTGACAAGGTCTTGGGCGAGCAGTACTTC	CASTDKVLGEQYF
-	TRBJ2-1	TRBV20-1	-	TGCAGTGCTAGAATTAGGGATGAGCAGTTCTTC	CSARIRDEQFF
few	TRBJ1-4	TRBV9	-	TGTGCCAGCAGCGTAGGCGGTTATGGTGAAAAACTGTTTTTT	CASSVGGYGEKLFF
-	TRBJ1-6	TRBV12-3/TRBV12-4	-	TGTGCCAGCAGTTTCGGTTCTAATTCACCCCTCCACTTT	CASSFGSNSPLHF
few	TRBJ2-1	TRBV20-1	TRBD2	TGCAGTGCTAGGTCAGCGGGAGGTAACAATGAGCAGTTCTTC	CSARSAGGNNEQFF
few	TRBJ2-5	TRBV3-1	TRBD2	TGTGCCAGCAGCCCAACCCTAGCGGGAGAGGATGGGACCCAGTGCTTC	CASSPTLAGEDGTQCF
-	TRBJ1-5	TRBV9	TRBD1	TGTGCCAGCAGCGTAGGACAGGGGGGTCAGCCCCAGCATTTT	CASSVGQGGQPQHF
once	TRBJ2-7	TRBV6-6	TRBD2	TGTGCCAGCAGTTACTCAGGGACTAGGGACTACGAGCAGTACTTC	CASSYSGTRDYEQYF
-	TRBJ2-7	TRBV7-2	TRBD2	TGTGCCAGCAGCCCCCGGATAGCGGGGGGCTACGAGCAGTACTTC	CASSPRIAGGYEQYF
few	TRBJ2-7	TRBV27	-	TGTGCCAGCAGGGCCCGCTCCTACGAGCAGTACTTC	CASRARSYEQYF
-	TRBJ1-4	TRBV7-9	-	TGTGCCAGCACCCCGCTCAATAATGAAAAACTGTTTTTT	CASTPLNNEKLFF
-	TRBJ2-3	TRBV7-3	-	TGTGCCTGCAGCTTAACGCCATCCGATACGCAGTATTTT	CACSLTPSDTQYF
-	TRBJ2-2	TRBV24-1	TRBD2	TGTGCCACCAGTGACCCGGGACTAGATGCAGGGGAGCTGTTTTTT	CATSDPGLDAGELFF
-	TRBJ2-1	TRBV7-3	TRBD2	TGTGCCAGCAGTATTTCGAGCGGGGCCGGGAGAAATGAGCAGTTCTTC	CASSISSGAGRNEQFF
few	TRBJ2-7	TRBV4-3	-	TGCGCCAGCAGCCAGGGACTGACAGGGCCCCTCGGGGAGCAGTACTTC	CASSQGLTGPLGEQYF
-	TRBJ2-5	TRBV4-1	-	TGCGCCAGCAGCCCGACATTATCGGAGGAGACCCAGTACTTC	CASSPTLSEETQYF
-	TRBJ2-2	TRBV12-3/TRBV12-4	-	TGTGCCAGCAGTTTAACAGGGCCTCCGCGCACCGGGGAGCTGTTTTTT	CASSLTGPPRTGELFF